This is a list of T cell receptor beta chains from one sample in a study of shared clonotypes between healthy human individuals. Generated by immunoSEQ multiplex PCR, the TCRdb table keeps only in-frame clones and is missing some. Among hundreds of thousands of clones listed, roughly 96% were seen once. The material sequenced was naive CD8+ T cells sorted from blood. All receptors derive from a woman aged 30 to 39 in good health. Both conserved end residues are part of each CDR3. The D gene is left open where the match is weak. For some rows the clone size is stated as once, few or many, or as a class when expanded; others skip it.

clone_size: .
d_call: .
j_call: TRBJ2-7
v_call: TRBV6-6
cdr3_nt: TGTGCCAGCAGTGACGGAACTGACGAGCAGTACTTC
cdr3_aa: CASSDGTDEQYF

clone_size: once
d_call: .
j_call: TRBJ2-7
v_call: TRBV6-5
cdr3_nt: TGTGCCAGCAGCTTTAGCGGCGGCTACGAGCAGTACTTC
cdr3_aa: CASSFSGGYEQYF

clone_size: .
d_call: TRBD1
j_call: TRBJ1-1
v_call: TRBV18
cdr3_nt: TGTGCCAGCTCACCACCGGCAGGGGGCTCGAACACTGAAGCTTTCTTT
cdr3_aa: CASSPPAGGSNTEAFF

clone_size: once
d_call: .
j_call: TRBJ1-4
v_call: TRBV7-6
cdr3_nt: TGTGCCAGCAGCCCGCCTTCTCCGGACACCGAACTGTTTTTT
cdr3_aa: CASSPPSPDTELFF

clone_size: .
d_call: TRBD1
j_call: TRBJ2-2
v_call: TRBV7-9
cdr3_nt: TGTGCCAGCAGAGGGACAGGTTTTAAGGACACCGGGGAGCTGTTTTTT
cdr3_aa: CASRGTGFKDTGELFF

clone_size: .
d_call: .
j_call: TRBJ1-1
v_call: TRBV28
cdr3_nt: TGTGCCAGCAGTCCCAGGTCGGGCGAAGCTTTCTTT
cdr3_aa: CASSPRSGEAFF

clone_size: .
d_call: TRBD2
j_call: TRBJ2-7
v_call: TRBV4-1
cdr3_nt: TGCGCCAGCAGCCAAGTATCTAGCGGGAGTACCTACGAGCAGTACTTC
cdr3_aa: CASSQVSSGSTYEQYF

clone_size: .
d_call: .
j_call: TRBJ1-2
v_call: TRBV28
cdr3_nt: TGTGCCAGCAGTTTTTTCCGGGAGAACTATGGCTACACCTTC
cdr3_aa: CASSFFRENYGYTF

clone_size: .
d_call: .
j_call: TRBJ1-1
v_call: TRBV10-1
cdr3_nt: TGCGCCAGCAGTGAGACAACCCTCGGGAGCGGAATGAACACTGAAGCTTTCTTT
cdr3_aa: CASSETTLGSGMNTEAFF

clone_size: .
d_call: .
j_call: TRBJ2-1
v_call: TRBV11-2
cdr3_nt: TGTGCCAGCAGCTTTCGGGGGACGGGCCTAAATGAGCAGTTCTTC
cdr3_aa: CASSFRGTGLNEQFF

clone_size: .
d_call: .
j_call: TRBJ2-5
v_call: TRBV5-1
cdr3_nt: TGCGCCAGCAGCTTGAGGTCGGGACGGGGGGAGACCCAGTACTTC
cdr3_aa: CASSLRSGRGETQYF

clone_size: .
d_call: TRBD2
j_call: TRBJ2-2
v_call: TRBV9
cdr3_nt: TGTGCCAGCAGCGTAGAAGGAGTTGGGACTAGCGGTTCCACCGGGGAGCTGTTTTTT
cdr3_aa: CASSVEGVGTSGSTGELFF

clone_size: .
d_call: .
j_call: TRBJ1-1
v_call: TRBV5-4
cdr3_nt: TGTGCCAGCAGCCTTAACTCTGAAGCTTTCTTT
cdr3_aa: CASSLNSEAFF

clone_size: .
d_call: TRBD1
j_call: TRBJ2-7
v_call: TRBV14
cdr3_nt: TGTGCCAGCAGCCAACAGGGGACAGGGGCAGCCGAGCAGTACTTC
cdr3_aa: CASSQQGTGAAEQYF

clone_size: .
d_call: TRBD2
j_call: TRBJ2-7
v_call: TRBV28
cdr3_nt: TGTGCCAGCAGCTACGGACTAGCTTCCTCCTACGAGCAGTACTTC
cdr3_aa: CASSYGLASSYEQYF

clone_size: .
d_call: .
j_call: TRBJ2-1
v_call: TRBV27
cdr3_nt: TGTGCCAGCGGCCTCTACAATGAGCAGTTCTTC
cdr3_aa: CASGLYNEQFF

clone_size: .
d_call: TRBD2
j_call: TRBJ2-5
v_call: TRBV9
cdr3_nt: TGTGCCAGCACCCGACAAGGCGGGGGGCAGGGGGAGACCCAGTACTTC
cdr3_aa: CASTRQGGGQGETQYF

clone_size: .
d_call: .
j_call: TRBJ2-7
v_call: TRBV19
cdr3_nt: TGTGCCAGTAGATACGCATCCGGGACATACTACGAGCAGTACTTC
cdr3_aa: CASRYASGTYYEQYF

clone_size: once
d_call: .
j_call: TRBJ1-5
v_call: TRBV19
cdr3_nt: TGTGCCAGTAGTAAGGACAGAGAAGGGGAACAGCCCCAGCATTTT
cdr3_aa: CASSKDREGEQPQHF

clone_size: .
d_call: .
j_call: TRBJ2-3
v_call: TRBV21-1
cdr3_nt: TGTGCCAGCATCTCTTGCACAGATACGCAGTATTTT
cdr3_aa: CASISCTDTQYF

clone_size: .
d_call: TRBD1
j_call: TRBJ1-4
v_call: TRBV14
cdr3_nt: TGTGCCAGCAGCCAACAGGGGGCACCTAATGAAAAACTGTTTTTT
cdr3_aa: CASSQQGAPNEKLFF

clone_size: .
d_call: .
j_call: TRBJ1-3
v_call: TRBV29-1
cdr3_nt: TGCAGCGTTGTTCACTCTGGAAACACCATATATTTT
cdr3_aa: CSVVHSGNTIYF

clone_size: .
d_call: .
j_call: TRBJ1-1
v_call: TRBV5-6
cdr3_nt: TGTGCCAGCAGCTTGGCGGTGGGGAACACTGAAGCTTTCTTT
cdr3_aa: CASSLAVGNTEAFF

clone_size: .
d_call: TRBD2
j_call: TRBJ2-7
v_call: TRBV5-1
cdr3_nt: TGCGCCAGCAGCTTGGGGGAGGGCTACGAGCAGTACTTC
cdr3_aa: CASSLGEGYEQYF

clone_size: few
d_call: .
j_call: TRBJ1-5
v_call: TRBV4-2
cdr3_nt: TGTGCCAGCAGCCAGGAGAATCAGCCCCAGCATTTT
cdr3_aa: CASSQENQPQHF

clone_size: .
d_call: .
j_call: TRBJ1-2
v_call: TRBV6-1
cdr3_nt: TGTGCCAGCAGTGAAGGACATGTCTATGGCTACACCTTC
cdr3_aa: CASSEGHVYGYTF

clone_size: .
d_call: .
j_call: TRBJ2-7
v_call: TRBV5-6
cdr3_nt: TGTGCCAGCAGCTTGGAACTCGCGACAATCTACGAGCAGTACTTC
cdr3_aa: CASSLELATIYEQYF

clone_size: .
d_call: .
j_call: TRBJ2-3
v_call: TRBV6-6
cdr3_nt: TGTGCCAGCAGCGGCGGCCTCACAGATACGCAGTATTTT
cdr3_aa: CASSGGLTDTQYF

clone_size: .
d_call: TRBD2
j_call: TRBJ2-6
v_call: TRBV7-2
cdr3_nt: TGTGCCAGCGACGCGGGAGGGGCTGGGGCCAACGTCCTGACTTTC
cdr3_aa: CASDAGGAGANVLTF

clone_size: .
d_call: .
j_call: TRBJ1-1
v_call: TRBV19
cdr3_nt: TGTGCCAGTAGTACGCCGGGATTCTCTTATAGGGGCACTGAAGCTTTCTTT
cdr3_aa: CASSTPGFSYRGTEAFF

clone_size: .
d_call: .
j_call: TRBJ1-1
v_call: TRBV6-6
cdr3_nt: TGTGCCAGCAGTTACTCCGCCACTGAAGCTTTCTTT
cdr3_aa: CASSYSATEAFF

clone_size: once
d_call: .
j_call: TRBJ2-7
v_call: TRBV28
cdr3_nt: TGTGCCAGCAGTTTCCCAGGGGAGGACTACGAGCAGTACTTC
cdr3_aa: CASSFPGEDYEQYF

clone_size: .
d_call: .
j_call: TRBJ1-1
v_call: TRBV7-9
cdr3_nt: TGTGCCAGCAGCCCCCCGTTAGCCCTGAACACTGAAGCTTTCTTT
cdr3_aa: CASSPPLALNTEAFF

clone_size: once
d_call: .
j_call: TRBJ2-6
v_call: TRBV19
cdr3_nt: TGTGCCAGTAGTATAAAAGGCGGGGCCAACGTCCTGACTTTC
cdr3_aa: CASSIKGGANVLTF

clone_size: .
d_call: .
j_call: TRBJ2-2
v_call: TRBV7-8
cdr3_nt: TGTGCCAGCAGCTCGGACATCTTCACCGGGGAGCTGTTTTTT
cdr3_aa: CASSSDIFTGELFF

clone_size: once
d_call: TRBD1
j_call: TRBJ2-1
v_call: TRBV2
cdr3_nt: TGTGCCAGCAGTGTGGGGTATTTTTCGGGACAGCTTTACAATGAGCAGTTCTTC
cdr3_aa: CASSVGYFSGQLYNEQFF

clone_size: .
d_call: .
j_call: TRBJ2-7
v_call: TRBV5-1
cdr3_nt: TGCGCCAGCAGCCCAGGAAGGGAGATCCACGAGCAGTACTTC
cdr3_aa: CASSPGREIHEQYF

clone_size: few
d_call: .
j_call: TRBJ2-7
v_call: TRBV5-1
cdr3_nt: TGCGCCAGCAGCTTGGCAGGGGGAGGGTACGAGCAGTACTTC
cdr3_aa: CASSLAGGGYEQYF

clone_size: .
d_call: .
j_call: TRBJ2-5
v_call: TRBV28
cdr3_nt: TGTGCCAGCCGTTCGAGAGGCAGGGACCAAGAGACCCAGTACTTC
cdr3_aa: CASRSRGRDQETQYF

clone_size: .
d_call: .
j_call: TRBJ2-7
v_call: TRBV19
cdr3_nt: TGTGCCAGTAGTATAGATCTTGAAGGCTACGAGCAGTACTTC
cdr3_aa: CASSIDLEGYEQYF

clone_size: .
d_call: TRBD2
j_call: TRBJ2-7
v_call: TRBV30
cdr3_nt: TGTGCCTGGAGTGAAGGACTAGCTGCCTACGAGCAGTACTTC
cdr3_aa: CAWSEGLAAYEQYF

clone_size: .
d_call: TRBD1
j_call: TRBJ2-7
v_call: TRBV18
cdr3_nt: TGTGCCAGCTCACCGGGCGGAAGACAGGGGGGATACGAGCAGTACTTC
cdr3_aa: CASSPGGRQGGYEQYF

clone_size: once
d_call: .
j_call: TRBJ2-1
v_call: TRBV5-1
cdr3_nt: TGCGCCAGCAGGGGGCGAAATGAGCAGTTCTTC
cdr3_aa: CASRGRNEQFF

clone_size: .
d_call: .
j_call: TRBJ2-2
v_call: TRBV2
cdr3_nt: TGTGCCAGCACGGGGGACACCGGGGAGCTGTTTTTT
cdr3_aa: CASTGDTGELFF

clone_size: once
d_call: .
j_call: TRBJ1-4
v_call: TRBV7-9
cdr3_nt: TGTGCCAGCAGCGGACGGGGGCAGACTAATGAAAAACTGTTTTTT
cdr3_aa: CASSGRGQTNEKLFF

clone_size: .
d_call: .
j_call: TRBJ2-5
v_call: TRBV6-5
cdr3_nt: TGTGCCAGCAGTTACTCCGGGGGTGAGACCCAGTACTTC
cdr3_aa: CASSYSGGETQYF

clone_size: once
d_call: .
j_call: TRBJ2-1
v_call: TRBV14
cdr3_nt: TGTGCCAGCAGCCAGGAGTTCGGGACCATCGATATCTACAATGAGCAGTTCTTC
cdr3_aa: CASSQEFGTIDIYNEQFF

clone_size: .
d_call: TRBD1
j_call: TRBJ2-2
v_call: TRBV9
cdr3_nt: TGTGCCAGCAGCGTAGTTCAACAGGGGTTCGGGGAGCTGTTTTTT
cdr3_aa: CASSVVQQGFGELFF

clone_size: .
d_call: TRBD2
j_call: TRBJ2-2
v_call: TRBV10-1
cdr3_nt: TGCGCCAGCAGTTTCGTACCGTCGCTAGCGGGGACCCCGAACACCGGGGAGCTGTTTTTT
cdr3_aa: CASSFVPSLAGTPNTGELFF

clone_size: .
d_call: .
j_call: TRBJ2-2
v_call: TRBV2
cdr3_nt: TGTGCCAGCAGTGCGGCACCAAACACCGGGGAGCTGTTTTTT
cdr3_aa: CASSAAPNTGELFF

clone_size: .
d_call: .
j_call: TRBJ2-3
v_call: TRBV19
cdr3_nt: TGTGCCAGTAGTATAGGATCCCGCTTCCAAGATACGCAGTATTTT
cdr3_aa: CASSIGSRFQDTQYF

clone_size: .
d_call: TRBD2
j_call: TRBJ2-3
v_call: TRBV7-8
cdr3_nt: TGTGCCAGCAGCTTAGAGTTAGCGGGTAGCACAGATACGCAGTATTTT
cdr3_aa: CASSLELAGSTDTQYF